What follows are 27 T cell receptor beta chains derived from one specimen sequenced in a study of T cell responses to AZD1222 COVID-19 vaccine. Method: immunoSEQ multiplex PCR; TCRdb's copy keeps in-frame clones and lacks some. The table shows some 86,000 clones, with about 91% occurring only once. The sequenced sample was peripheral blood, obtained on day 0 of AZD1222 vaccination. These receptors came from an adult in good health.

This chain connects TRBV4-1 to TRBJ1-4, with a tentative D call TRBD1 (5 bases). V lost 3 bases to trimming and J lost 7 bases, with 15 bases between them. The V gene's germline CDR1 is MGHRA and CDR2 YSYEKL. This CDR3 comprises 15 residues. The DNA for the CDR3 is TGCGCCAGCAGCCAGGGCGGGGGTGGTACTGAAAAACTGTTTTTT. Protein sequence: CASSQGGGGTEKLFF.

This sequence joins TRBV5-1 and TRBJ2-3, with 9 bases matching TRBD1. The germline gives CDR1 SGHRS, CDR2 YFSETQ. This CDR3 spans 16 amino acids. V lost 4 bases, J lost 6 bases, and 12 bases stayed unmatched. CDR3 sequence (DNA): TGCGCCAGCAGCCAACGCCTAACAGGGGGCAGGGATACGCAGTATTTT. The encoded protein is CASSQRLTGGRDTQYF.

The gene calls are TRBV7-9 and TRBJ1-2; D perhaps matches TRBD1 (6 bases). This CDR3 comprises 15 residues. Looked up from germline, CDR1 is SEHNR and CDR2 is FQNEAQ (reference sequence). With 5 bases removed from V and 8 bases from J, the gap between germline ends came to 21 bases. CDR3 DNA sequence: TGTGCCAGCAGCCCGCTTCGACAGGACCCTGTAGGCTACACCTTC. Amino acids: CASSPLRQDPVGYTF.

This clone has only one observation. V is TRBV5-4 and J is TRBJ1-4, with 11 bases identical to TRBD1. V shed 5 bases, J shed 0 bases, and the junction held 3 bases outside the gene matches. CDR1 and CDR2 from the germline V gene are SGHNT and YYREEE (reference sequence). The CDR3 is 16 amino acids. The CDR3 nucleotides read TGTGCCAGCAGTCCGGGACAGGGGGCAACTAATGAAAAACTGTTTTTT. It translates to CASSPGQGATNEKLFF.

CDR3 in DNA: TGTGCCACCAGCAGAGAGGGAGGGGGAAGAGGCTACACCTTC. It is translated as CATSREGGGRGYTF. The V gene is TRBV15, the J gene TRBJ1-2; maybe TRBD1 (6 bases). The CDR3 has 14 amino acids. Germline V CDR1 and CDR2: LNHNV, YYDKDF (reference sequence). V lost 0 bases to trimming and J lost 8 bases, with 13 bases between them.

V is TRBV5-8 and J is TRBJ1-2, with 8 bases matching TRBD1. CDR1 is SGHTS and CDR2 is YDEGEE in the germline V gene. The junction had 7 bases not matched to a gene; V was cut back by 4 bases and J by 2 bases. The CDR3 spans 15 residues. The CDR3: CASSLDRVTNYGYTF. In DNA, the CDR3 is TGTGCCAGCAGCCTGGACAGGGTAACCAACTATGGCTACACCTTC.

The J gene is TRBJ1-1, the V gene TRBV5-4; no firm D call. Germline V gives CDR1 SGHNT, CDR2 YYREEE (reference sequence). V was pared by 1 base and J by 6 bases, with 16 bases between. This CDR3 spans 15 amino acids. This chain's CDR3 is CASSLRNAGKAEAFF. DNA of the CDR3: TGTGCCAGCAGCTTGAGGAACGCCGGGAAGGCTGAAGCTTTCTTT. Using reference TRBV5-4 and TRBJ1-1 for the parts outside the CDR3, the full variable domain is ETGVTQSPTHLIKTRGQQVTLRCSSQSGHNTVSWYQQALGQGPQFIFQYYREEENGRGNFPPRFSGLQFPNYSSELNVNALELDDSALYLCASSLRNAGKAEAFFGQGTRLTVV.

The J gene is TRBJ2-7, the V gene TRBV27, with unresolved D. The germline CDR1 and CDR2 sequences are MNHEY and SMNVEV (reference sequence). The CDR3 covers 11 residues. Deletions cut 3 bases from V and 7 bases from J, with 7 bases between. CDR3 residues: CASSFASEQYF. The CDR3 bases are TGTGCCAGCAGTTTCGCGTCAGAGCAGTACTTC.

This chain joins TRBV4-2 and TRBJ2-1, with 10 nucleotides matching TRBD2. Looked up from germline, CDR1 is LGHNA and CDR2 is YNFKEQ. J lost 4 bases, V lost 4 bases, and 13 bases had no gene match. This CDR3 contains 18 residues. The CDR3 region is CASSPRTSGIGKYNEQFF. As DNA, the CDR3 is TGTGCCAGCAGCCCTCGGACTAGCGGAATCGGGAAATACAATGAGCAGTTCTTC.

The CDR3 here is CSARGRTEAFF. The CDR3 bases are TGCAGTGCTAGAGGTAGGACTGAAGCTTTCTTT. V usage is TRBV20-1 and J usage is TRBJ1-1; D remains unclear. V was trimmed by 1 base and J by 5 bases, leaving 5 bases between them. The CDR3 is 11 residues long. CDR1 and CDR2 (germline): DFQATT, SNEGSKA (reference sequence).

J is TRBJ1-1 and V is TRBV5-5, with a possible D match to TRBD1 (6 bases). The CDR3 extends over 16 amino acids. V was shortened by 1 base and J by 0 bases, with 13 bases between the two germline ends. The germline gives CDR1 SGHKS, CDR2 YYEKEE (reference sequence). The CDR3 sequence: CASSLSRGRVNTEAFF. CDR3 in DNA: TGTGCCAGCAGCTTGAGCAGGGGCCGGGTGAACACTGAAGCTTTCTTT.

The chain combines TRBV7-5 with TRBJ2-1; the DNA was not used to check the table's D call, TRBD2. TRBV7-5 corresponds to a pseudogene. CDR3 length: 20 residues. CDR3 region: CARSLGKCQGRGLANHEQFF. In DNA form, the CDR3 reads TGTGCCAGAAGCTTAGGGAAGTGTCAGGGTAGGGGACTAGCGAACCATGAGCAGTTCTTC.

As DNA, the CDR3 is TGTGCCAGCAGCCCGCGGTGGGAAGCGGGAGAGAACGAGCAGTACTTC. Translated: CASSPRWEAGENEQYF. V usage is TRBV14 and J usage is TRBJ2-7, with 8 bases matching TRBD2. The CDR3 is made up of 16 amino acids. Germline values: CDR1 SGHDN, CDR2 FVKESK. V lost 4 bases and J lost 5; bases outside the gene matches: 13. Filled out from reference TRBV14 and TRBJ2-7, the complete variable domain reads EAGVTQFPSHSVIEKGQTVTLRCDPISGHDNLYWYRRVMGKEIKFLLHFVKESKQDESGMPNNRFLAERTGGTYSTLKVQPAELEDSGVYFCASSPRWEAGENEQYFGPGTRLTVT.

The chain uses TRBV2 and TRBJ2-3; D is possibly TRBD2 (6 bases). V lost 8 bases and J 6 bases, leaving 15 bases between the germline ends. The germline V gene encodes CDR1 SNHLY and CDR2 FYNNEI. The CDR3 loop spans 13 amino acids. The CDR3: CASGPGGRDTQYF. The CDR3 DNA is TGTGCCAGCGGACCTGGAGGGCGGGATACGCAGTATTTT.

The CDR3 loop reads CASSLLGGRVGTDTQYF. In DNA, the CDR3 is TGTGCCAGCAGCTTATTAGGGGGCAGGGTGGGCACAGATACGCAGTATTTT. The gene calls are TRBV13 and TRBJ2-3, with TRBD1 identical over 7 bases. Germline V gives CDR1 PRHDT, CDR2 FYEKMQ (reference sequence). This CDR3 spans 17 amino acids. V was pared by 2 bases and J by 1 base, with 9 bases of the junction left unmatched.

J is TRBJ2-1 and V is TRBV4-1; 9 bases are a match to TRBD2. Germline assignment: CDR1 MGHRA and CDR2 YSYEKL. This CDR3 contains 16 residues. V was clipped by 0 bases and J by 10 bases; unmatched bases: 10. The CDR3 coding sequence is TGCGCCAGCAGCCAAGATCTGGCTAGCGGGATACGAGAGCAGTTCTTC. Its protein product is CASSQDLASGIREQFF.

This chain uses TRBV4-3 with TRBJ2-2; the match to TRBD1 covers 9 bases. The CDR3 has 16 residues. Germline V gives CDR1 LGHNA, CDR2 YSLEER. The V and J ends lost 4 bases and 6 bases, in that order; junction bases with no gene match: 9. The CDR3 region has the DNA TGCGCCAGCAGCCGATCCGTACAGGGGGCGGCCGGGGAGCTGTTTTTT. This codes for CASSRSVQGAAGELFF.

For this clone: The junction departs from the called germline gene at one end, perhaps through a read error. The chain carries TRBV2 and TRBJ1-2; D not certain. There are 13 residues in the CDR3. Germline V gene lookup returns CDR1 SNHLY and CDR2 FYNNEI. For the CDR3, the DNA is TGTGCCAGCAGTGAAGCCGTAGCAGAGATGATCCTCTTC. Translating it yields CASSEAVAEMILF.

V and J are TRBV19 and TRBJ1-2; D remains unclear. This CDR3 comprises 14 residues. V lost 8 bases and J 2 bases, leaving 15 bases between the germline ends. Germline values: CDR1 LNHDA, CDR2 SQIVND (reference sequence). CDR3 amino acids: CASSPAGNNYGYTF. CDR3 DNA: TGTGCCAGTTCCCCCGCCGGGAACAACTATGGCTACACCTTC.

The V call is TRBV7-2, the J call TRBJ2-2; 7 bases are shared with TRBD2. The ends lost 5 bases at V and 4 bases at J; junction bases unmatched: 13. The CDR3 totals 17 residues. CDR1 SGHTA and CDR2 FQGNSA come from the germline V gene. The CDR3 protein is CASSTTSGVPLTGELFF. In DNA form, the CDR3 reads TGTGCCAGCAGCACCACAAGCGGGGTCCCGCTCACCGGGGAGCTGTTTTTT.

J is TRBJ1-6 and V is TRBV9; D might be TRBD1 (6 bases). The length of the CDR3 is 15 residues. Germline V gene lookup returns CDR1 SGDLS and CDR2 YYNGEE. V lost 4 bases and J 4 bases, leaving 12 bases between the germline ends. CDR3 sequence reads: CASSSPGHYNSPLHF. The CDR3 DNA reads as TGTGCCAGCAGCTCGCCGGGACATTATAATTCACCCCTCCACTTT.

This chain links TRBV7-9 with TRBJ2-7; D might be TRBD2 (5 bases). There are 15 residues in the CDR3. Germline values: CDR1 SEHNR, CDR2 FQNEAQ (reference sequence). V was shortened by 5 bases and J by 0 bases, with 14 bases between the two germline ends. The CDR3 nucleotides are TGTGCCAGCAGCCAAGCGGCGGCGGCCTCCTACGAGCAGTACTTC. Its protein product is CASSQAAAASYEQYF.

The gene calls are TRBV7-6 and TRBJ1-2; TRBD1 agrees at 8 bases. The CDR3 loop spans 14 amino acids. The ends lost 6 bases at V and 7 bases at J; junction bases unmatched: 10. The germline CDR1 and CDR2 sequences are SGHVS and FNYEAQ. The CDR3 region is CASRAEDRVCGYTF. The DNA for the CDR3 is TGTGCCAGCAGAGCCGAGGACAGGGTTTGTGGCTACACCTTC.

This clone was observed a single time. The rearrangement links TRBV3-1 (or the pseudogene TRBV3-2) to TRBJ2-1; D is undetermined. Per the germline V gene, CDR1 is LGHDT and CDR2 is YNNKEL (reference sequence). The CDR3 has 16 residues. Between the trimmed V and J ends, which lost 3 bases and 1 base, there was a span of 13 bases. DNA for the CDR3: TGTGCCAGCAGCCAGAAGGACGGAAGTTCCTACAATGAGCAGTTCTTC. Translated, it gives CASSQKDGSSYNEQFF.

The chain is built from TRBV6-2 or TRBV6-3 and TRBJ2-5, with a weak D call TRBD2 (6 bases). V lost 5 bases to trimming and J lost 6 bases, with 13 bases between them. The CDR3 sequence is 13 residues long. Germline V lookup: CDR1 MNHEY, CDR2 SVGEGT. The CDR3 here is CASSHPGVKTQYF. Written as DNA, the CDR3 is TGTGCCAGCAGTCACCCGGGGGTAAAGACCCAGTACTTC.

V and J are TRBV18 and TRBJ2-1; D call uncertain. This CDR3 has 15 amino acids. Trimming took off 3 bases at V and 2 bases at J, with 11 bases between the two ends. Germline V gene lookup returns CDR1 KGHSH and CDR2 LQKENI. In nucleotides, the CDR3 is TGTGCCAGCTCACCCGTAACAGTTACCTACAATGAGCAGTTCTTC. This translates into CASSPVTVTYNEQFF.

The chain's CDR3 is CASSPGGQDNSPLHF. CDR3 DNA sequence: TGTGCCAGCAGCCCCGGGGGGCAGGATAATTCACCCCTCCACTTT. The chain carries TRBV4-2 and TRBJ1-6; possibly TRBD1 for D (6 bases). The V and J ends lost 4 bases and 5 bases respectively, with 12 bases between them. The germline V gene encodes CDR1 LGHNA and CDR2 YNFKEQ. This CDR3 region has 15 residues.